The 16 T cell receptor beta chains below come from one sample, sequenced in a study of Graves' ophthalmopathy and Graves' hyperthyroidism. RNA transcripts provided the template for amplifying TCR beta CDR3 regions. RT-PCR in the first round used HTBI primers; a second-round multiplex PCR followed. TCRdb re-derived calls from the multiplex PCR reads in MiXCR, one entry per CDR3 protein. The data hold hundreds of thousands of distinct CDR3 sequences, with over 20% observed a single time. Sequenced material: peripheral blood. These receptors originate from a woman younger than 30 with stable Graves' hyperthyroidism. Some clones in this sample may be carry-over from other donors' samples.

The rearrangement uses TRBV27 and TRBJ1-1, with 7 bases aligning to TRBD1. Trimming cost V 10 bases and J 4 bases; bases outside gene matches: 9. Looked up from germline, CDR1 is MNHEY and CDR2 is SMNVEV (reference sequence). The CDR3 runs 13 residues. The CDR3 DNA sequence: TGTGCCACCTCGACAGGGATCGGCACTGAAGCTTTCTTT. Its protein is CATSTGIGTEAFF.

On this clonotype itself: A much larger clonotype is one base distant, so this may be a read error. Written as DNA, the CDR3 is TGTGCCAGCAGTTACAGGCGACTAGCGGGGGCCTCGAGGACCGGGGAGCTGTGTTTT. Its translation is CASSYRRLAGASRTGELCF. The rearrangement uses TRBV6-2 or TRBV6-3 and TRBJ2-2, with 12 bases lining up with TRBD2. CDR3 length: 19 residues. CDR1 is MNHEY and CDR2 is SVGEGT in the germline V gene.

This clonotype showed up many times. The rearrangement links TRBV29-1 to TRBJ2-7, with TRBD1 matching 10 bases. The ends lost 6 bases at V and 7 bases at J; junction bases unmatched: 15. This CDR3 is 15 amino acids long. Germline CDR1 is SQVTM and CDR2 is ANQGSEA. The chain's CDR3 is CSVGRRDRGAGEQYF. CDR3 nucleotide sequence: TGCAGCGTGGGGCGTCGGGACAGGGGAGCCGGGGAGCAGTACTTC.

This clonotype was picked up many times. The rearrangement links TRBV20-1 to TRBJ1-1, with 8 nucleotides matching TRBD1. This CDR3 is 14 amino acids long. Germline trimming cut 3 bases from V and 1 base from J; bases unmatched to any gene: 4. Germline lookup yields CDR1 DFQATT and CDR2 SNEGSKA (reference sequence). The CDR3 sequence is CSASRGPKNTEAFF. CDR3 coding DNA: TGCAGTGCTAGCAGGGGGCCCAAGAACACTGAAGCTTTCTTT.

Worth noting for this clonotype: A much bigger clone sits one base away, suggesting this may be a read error. The V and J genes are TRBV10-3 and TRBJ2-2; TRBD1 agrees at 8 bases. This CDR3 region has 14 residues. The germline V gene encodes CDR1 ENHRY and CDR2 SYGVKD. The CDR3 DNA reads as TGTGCCATCAGTGAGACAGGGGGAACCGGGGAGCTGTGTTTT. Its protein product is CAISETGGTGELCF.

The table lists this clonotype with a few counts. The chain joins TRBV12-3 or TRBV12-4 to TRBJ1-1, with D unresolved. V lost 1 base and J lost 5, with 8 bases in between. The CDR3 sequence is 13 residues long. CDR3 nucleotide sequence: TGTGCCAGCAGTTTAGGGCTATGGACTGAAGCTTTCTTT. It encodes CASSLGLWTEAFF.

This chain uses TRBV4-2 with TRBJ2-7, with TRBD1 matching 10 bases. V lost 1 base, J lost 0 bases, and 6 bases stayed unmatched. The CDR3 covers 17 residues. Looked up from germline, CDR1 is LGHNA and CDR2 is YNFKEQ. This CDR3 is CASSQGGTGVPSYEQYF. The CDR3 DNA sequence: TGTGCCAGCAGCCAAGGGGGGACAGGGGTTCCCTCCTACGAGCAGTACTTC.

This clonotype was found many times. J is TRBJ2-7 and V is TRBV4-2, with 13 bases matching TRBD2. CDR1 LGHNA and CDR2 YNFKEQ come from the germline V gene. There are 18 residues in the CDR3. Unmatched junction bases numbered 9, after V lost 0 bases and J lost 4 bases. The DNA of the CDR3 is TGTGCCAGCAGCCAAGATTTAGTACTAGCGGGAGGGCCGTACGAGCAGTACTTC. Encoded protein: CASSQDLVLAGGPYEQYF.

At least ten counts were recorded for this clonotype. This chain connects TRBV30 to TRBJ1-1; TRBD1 aligns across 7 bases. Germline values: CDR1 GTSNPN, CDR2 SVGIG (reference sequence). V was clipped by 3 bases and J by 6 bases; unmatched bases: 4. The CDR3 covers 12 residues. CDR3 DNA sequence: TGTGCCTGGAGGGGACAGTTGGCTGAAGCTTTCTTT. Translation gives CAWRGQLAEAFF.

The sample holds many counts of this clonotype. V gene TRBV30 combines with J gene TRBJ2-2; 12 nucleotides match TRBD2. Germline V lookup: CDR1 GTSNPN, CDR2 SVGIG (reference sequence). Trimming cost V 7 bases and J 5 bases; bases outside gene matches: 8. There are 15 residues in the CDR3. The CDR3 sequence is CASSTSGSVTGELFF. CDR3 DNA sequence: TGTGCCTCCTCGACTAGCGGGAGTGTTACCGGGGAGCTGTTTTTT.

This clonotype was observed many times. The chain is built from TRBV19 and TRBJ1-5; TRBD1 is a possible D gene (6 bases). This CDR3 contains 15 residues. The germline V gene encodes CDR1 LNHDA and CDR2 SQIVND (reference sequence). V gave up 10 bases and J gave up 3 bases, with 19 bases separating them. The CDR3 DNA is TGTGCCACCAAAGACAGGATAATCGCCAATCAGCCCCAGCATTTT. Translating gives CATKDRIIANQPQHF.

The V call is TRBV6-5, the J call TRBJ1-1; possible D gene TRBD1, 5 bases. This CDR3 comprises 14 residues. V gave up 2 bases and J gave up 6 bases, with 13 bases separating them. Germline V gene lookup returns CDR1 MNHEY and CDR2 SVGAGI. DNA of the CDR3: TGTGCCAGCAGTTACGACAGCCTTTCCGCTGAAGCTTTCTTT. This translates into CASSYDSLSAEAFF.

The chain links TRBV6-1 to TRBJ2-6, with D hard to call. Germline CDR1 reads MNHNS; CDR2 reads SASEGT. V dropped 5 bases and J dropped 2 bases, with 7 bases sitting between them. There are 14 residues in the CDR3. This CDR3 reads CASSPGPGANVLTF. Here the CDR3 DNA reads TGTGCCAGCAGTCCCGGCCCTGGGGCCAACGTCCTGACTTTC.

This clonotype has a count of ten or more. This chain links TRBV28 with TRBJ2-7; D is unresolved. Per the germline V gene, CDR1 is MDHEN and CDR2 is SYDVKM. The length of the CDR3 is 14 residues. With 6 bases removed from V and 3 bases from J, the gap between germline ends came to 15 bases. CDR3 in DNA: TGTGCCAGCAGCCCCACAGCATGGGACTACGAGCAGTACTTC. This translates into CASSPTAWDYEQYF.

There are many counts of this clonotype. The chain links TRBV4-1 to TRBJ2-2; 7 bases line up with TRBD1. Germline loops: CDR1 MGHRA, CDR2 YSYEKL. The V and J ends lost 1 base and 4 bases, in that order; junction bases with no gene match: 9. The CDR3 sequence is 17 residues long. The CDR3 region has the DNA TGCGCCAGCAGCCAAGGAACAAGACAGGGTCTCACCGGGGAGCTGTTTTTT. It yields the protein CASSQGTRQGLTGELFF.

The chain uses TRBV4-1 and TRBJ2-7, with D possibly TRBD2 on 5 matching bases. Per the germline V gene, CDR1 is MGHRA and CDR2 is YSYEKL. This CDR3 is 15 amino acids long. The V end was cut by 3 bases, the J end by 1 base, with 13 bases between. This CDR3 is CASSHPGSGSYEQYF. In DNA form, the CDR3 reads TGCGCCAGCAGCCACCCCGGTTCGGGGTCCTACGAGCAGTACTTC.